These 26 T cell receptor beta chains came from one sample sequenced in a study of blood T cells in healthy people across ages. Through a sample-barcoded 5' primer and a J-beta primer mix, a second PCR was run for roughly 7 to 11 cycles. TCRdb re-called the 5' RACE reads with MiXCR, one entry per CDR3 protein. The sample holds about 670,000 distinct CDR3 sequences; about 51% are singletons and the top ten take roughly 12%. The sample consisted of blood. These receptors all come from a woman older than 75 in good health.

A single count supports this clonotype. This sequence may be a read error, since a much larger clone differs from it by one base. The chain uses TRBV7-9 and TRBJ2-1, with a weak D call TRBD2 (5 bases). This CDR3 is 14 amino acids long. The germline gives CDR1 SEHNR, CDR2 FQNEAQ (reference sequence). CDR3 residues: CASSPKARVGERFF. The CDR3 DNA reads TGTGCCAGCAGCCCGAAGGCAAGGGTGGGAGAGCGGTTCTTC.

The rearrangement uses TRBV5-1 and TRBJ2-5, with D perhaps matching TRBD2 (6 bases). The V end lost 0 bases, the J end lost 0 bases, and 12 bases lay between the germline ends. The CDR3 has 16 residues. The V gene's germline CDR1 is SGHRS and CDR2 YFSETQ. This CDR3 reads CASSLAIAEDQETQYF. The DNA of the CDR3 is TGCGCCAGCAGCTTGGCCATAGCGGAGGACCAAGAGACCCAGTACTTC.

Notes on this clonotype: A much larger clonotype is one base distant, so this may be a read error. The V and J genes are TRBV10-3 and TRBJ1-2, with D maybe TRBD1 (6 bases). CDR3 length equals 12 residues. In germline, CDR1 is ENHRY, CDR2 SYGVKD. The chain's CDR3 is CAIYTGNYGHTF. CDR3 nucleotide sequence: TGTGCCATCTACACAGGGAACTATGGCCACACCTTC.

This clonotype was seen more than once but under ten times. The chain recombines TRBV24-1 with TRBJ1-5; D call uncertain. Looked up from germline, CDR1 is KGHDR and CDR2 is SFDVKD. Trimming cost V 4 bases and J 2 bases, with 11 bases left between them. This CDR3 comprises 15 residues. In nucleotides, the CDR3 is TGTGCCACCAGTGAGGCGGGGTTTGGCAATCAGCCCCAGCATTTT. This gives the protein CATSEAGFGNQPQHF.

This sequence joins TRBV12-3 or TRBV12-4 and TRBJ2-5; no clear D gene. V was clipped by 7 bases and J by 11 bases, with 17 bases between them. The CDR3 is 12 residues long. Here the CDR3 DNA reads TGTGCCAGCACCCCAAATTACAATGAGCAGTACTTC. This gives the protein CASTPNYNEQYF.

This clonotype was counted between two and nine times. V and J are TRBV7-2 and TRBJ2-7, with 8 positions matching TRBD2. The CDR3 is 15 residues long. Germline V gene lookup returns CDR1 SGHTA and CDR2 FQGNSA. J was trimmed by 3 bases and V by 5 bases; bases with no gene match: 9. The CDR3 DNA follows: TGTGCCAGCAGCCCCGGGAGGGACACGTACTACGAGCAGTACTTC. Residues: CASSPGRDTYYEQYF.

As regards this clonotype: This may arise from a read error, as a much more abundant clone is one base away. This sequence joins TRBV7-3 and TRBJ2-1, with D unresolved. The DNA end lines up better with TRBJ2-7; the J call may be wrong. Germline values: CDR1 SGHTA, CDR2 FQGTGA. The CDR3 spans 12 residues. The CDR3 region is CASSLKADEQYF. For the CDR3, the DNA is TGTGCCAGCAGCCTAAAGGCCGATGAGCAGTACTTC.

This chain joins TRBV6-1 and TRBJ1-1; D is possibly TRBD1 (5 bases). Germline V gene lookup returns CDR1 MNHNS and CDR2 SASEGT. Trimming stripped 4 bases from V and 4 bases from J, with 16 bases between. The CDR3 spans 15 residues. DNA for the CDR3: TGTGCCAGCAGTGGTTGGGGTTGGGGGGGCACTGAAGCTTTCTTT. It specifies CASSGWGWGGTEAFF.

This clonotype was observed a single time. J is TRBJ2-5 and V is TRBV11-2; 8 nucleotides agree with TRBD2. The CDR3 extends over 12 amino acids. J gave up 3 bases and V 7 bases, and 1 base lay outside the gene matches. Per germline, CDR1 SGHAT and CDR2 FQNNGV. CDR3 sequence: CASTGLEETQYF. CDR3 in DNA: TGTGCCAGCACGGGACTAGAAGAGACCCAGTACTTC.

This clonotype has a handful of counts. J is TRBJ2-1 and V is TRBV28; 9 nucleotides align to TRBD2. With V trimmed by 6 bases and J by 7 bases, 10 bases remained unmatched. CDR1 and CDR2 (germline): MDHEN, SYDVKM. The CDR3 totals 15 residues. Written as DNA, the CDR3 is TGTGCCAGCAGGAGTAGCGGGAGCCTTACAAATGAGCAGTTCTTC. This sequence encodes CASRSSGSLTNEQFF.

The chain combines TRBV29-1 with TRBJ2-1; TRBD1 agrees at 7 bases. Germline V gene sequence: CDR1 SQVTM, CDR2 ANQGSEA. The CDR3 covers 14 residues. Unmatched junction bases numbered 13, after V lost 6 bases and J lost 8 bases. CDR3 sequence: CSVEGQLRSDEQFF. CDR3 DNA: TGCAGCGTAGAGGGACAGCTGAGGAGCGATGAGCAGTTCTTC.

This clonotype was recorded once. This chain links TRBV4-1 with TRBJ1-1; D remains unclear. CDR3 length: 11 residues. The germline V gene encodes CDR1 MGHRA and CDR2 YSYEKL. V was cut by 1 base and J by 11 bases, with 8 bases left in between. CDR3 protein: CASSQARTAFF. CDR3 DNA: TGCGCCAGCAGCCAAGCCCGGACGGCTTTCTTT.

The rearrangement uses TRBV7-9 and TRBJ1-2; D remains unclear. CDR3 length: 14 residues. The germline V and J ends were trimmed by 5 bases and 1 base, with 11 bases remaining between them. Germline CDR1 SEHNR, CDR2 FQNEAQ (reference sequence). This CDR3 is CASSVVSVNYGYTF. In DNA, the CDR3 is TGTGCCAGCAGCGTAGTTTCGGTTAACTATGGCTACACCTTC. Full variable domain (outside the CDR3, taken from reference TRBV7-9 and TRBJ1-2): DTGVSQNPRHKITKRGQNVTFRCDPISEHNRLYWYRQTLGQGPEFLTYFQNEAQLEKSRLLSDRFSAERPKGSFSTLEIQRTEQGDSAMYLCASSVVSVNYGYTFGSGTRLTVV.

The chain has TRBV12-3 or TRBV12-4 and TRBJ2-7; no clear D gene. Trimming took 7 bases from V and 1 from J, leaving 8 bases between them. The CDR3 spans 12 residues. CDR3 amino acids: CASTMHSYEQYF. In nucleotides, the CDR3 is TGTGCCAGCACCATGCATTCCTACGAGCAGTACTTC.

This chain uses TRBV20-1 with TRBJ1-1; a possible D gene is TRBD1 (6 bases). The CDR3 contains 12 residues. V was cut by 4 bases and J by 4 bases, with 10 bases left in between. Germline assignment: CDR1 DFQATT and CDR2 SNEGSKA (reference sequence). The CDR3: CSATRGTTEAFF. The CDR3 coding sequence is TGCAGTGCTACCAGGGGTACCACTGAAGCTTTCTTT.

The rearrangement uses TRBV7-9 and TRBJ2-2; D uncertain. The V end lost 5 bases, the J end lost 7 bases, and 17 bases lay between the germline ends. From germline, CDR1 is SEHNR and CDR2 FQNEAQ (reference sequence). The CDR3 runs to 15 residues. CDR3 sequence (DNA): TGTGCCAGCAGCCCCGTTCCGGGTTTTATCGGGGAGCTGTTTTTT. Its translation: CASSPVPGFIGELFF.

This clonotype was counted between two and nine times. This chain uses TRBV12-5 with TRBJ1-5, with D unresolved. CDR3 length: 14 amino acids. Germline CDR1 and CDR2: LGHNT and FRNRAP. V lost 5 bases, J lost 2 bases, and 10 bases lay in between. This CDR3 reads CASGHPRGNQPQHF. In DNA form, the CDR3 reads TGTGCTAGTGGTCACCCTCGGGGCAATCAGCCCCAGCATTTT.

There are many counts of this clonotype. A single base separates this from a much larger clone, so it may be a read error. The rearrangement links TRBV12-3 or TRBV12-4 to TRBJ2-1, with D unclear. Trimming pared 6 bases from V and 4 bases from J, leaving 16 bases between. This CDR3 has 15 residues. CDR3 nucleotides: TGTGCCAGCAGCCTCGGACGAGCAGCTTACAATGAGCAGTTCTTC. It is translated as CASSLGRAAYNEQFF.

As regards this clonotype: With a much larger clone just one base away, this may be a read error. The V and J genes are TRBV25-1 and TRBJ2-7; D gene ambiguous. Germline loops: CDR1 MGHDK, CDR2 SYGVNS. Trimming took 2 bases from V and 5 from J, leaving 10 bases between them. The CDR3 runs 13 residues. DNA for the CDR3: TGTGCCAGCAGTGAACAGATTGGGGACGAGCAGTACTTC. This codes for CASSEQIGDEQYF.

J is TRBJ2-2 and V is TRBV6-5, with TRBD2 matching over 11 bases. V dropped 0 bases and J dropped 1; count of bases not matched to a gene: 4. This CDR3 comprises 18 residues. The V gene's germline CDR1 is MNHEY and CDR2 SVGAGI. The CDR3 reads CASSYSGLAGGNTGELFF. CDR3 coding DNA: TGTGCCAGCAGTTACTCGGGTCTAGCGGGAGGGAACACCGGGGAGCTGTTTTTT.

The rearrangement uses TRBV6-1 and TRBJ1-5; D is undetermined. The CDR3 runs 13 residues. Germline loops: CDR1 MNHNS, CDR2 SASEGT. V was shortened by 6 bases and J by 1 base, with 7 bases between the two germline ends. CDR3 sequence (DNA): TGTGCCAGCAGAGTTACCAGCAATCAGCCCCAGCATTTT. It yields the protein CASRVTSNQPQHF.

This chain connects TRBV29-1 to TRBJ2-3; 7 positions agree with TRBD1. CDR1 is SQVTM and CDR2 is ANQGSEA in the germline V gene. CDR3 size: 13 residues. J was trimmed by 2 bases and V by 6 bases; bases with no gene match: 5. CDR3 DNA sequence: TGCAGCGTCCGGACAGGCCCCACAGATACGCAGTATTTT. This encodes CSVRTGPTDTQYF.

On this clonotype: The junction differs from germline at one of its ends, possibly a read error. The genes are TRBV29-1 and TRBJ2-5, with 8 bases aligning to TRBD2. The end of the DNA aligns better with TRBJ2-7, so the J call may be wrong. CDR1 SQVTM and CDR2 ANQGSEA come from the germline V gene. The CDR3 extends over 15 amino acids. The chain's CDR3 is CSAEDLSGGGYEQYF. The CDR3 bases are TGCAGCGCTGAAGATCTGAGCGGGGGTGGTTACGAGCAGTACTTC.

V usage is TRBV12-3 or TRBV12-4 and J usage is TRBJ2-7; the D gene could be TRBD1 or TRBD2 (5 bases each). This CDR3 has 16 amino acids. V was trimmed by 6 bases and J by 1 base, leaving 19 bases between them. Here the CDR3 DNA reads TGTGCCAGCAGGCGCGACTCCGGGGCCACTTCCTACGAGCAGTACTTC. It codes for CASRRDSGATSYEQYF.

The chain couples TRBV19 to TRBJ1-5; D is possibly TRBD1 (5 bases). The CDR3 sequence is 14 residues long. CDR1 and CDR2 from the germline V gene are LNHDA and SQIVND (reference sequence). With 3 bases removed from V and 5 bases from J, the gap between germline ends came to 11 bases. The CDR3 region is CASSILGPDQPQHF. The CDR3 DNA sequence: TGTGCCAGTAGTATTTTGGGGCCCGATCAGCCCCAGCATTTT.

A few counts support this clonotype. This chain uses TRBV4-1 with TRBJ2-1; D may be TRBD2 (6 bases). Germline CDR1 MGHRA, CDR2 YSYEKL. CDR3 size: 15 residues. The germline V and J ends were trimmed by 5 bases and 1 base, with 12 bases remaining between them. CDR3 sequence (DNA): TGCGCCAGCAGCACCTTGGGGACTTCCTACAATGAGCAGTTCTTC. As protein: CASSTLGTSYNEQFF.